In its sample, the clone carrying this TCR beta chain was seen a few times. The data were taken from a study of blood T cells in healthy people across ages. It was with a sample-barcoded 5' primer and a J-beta primer mix that a second PCR of about 7 to 12 cycles was run. MiXCR was run by TCRdb on the 5' RACE reads, yielding one entry per CDR3 protein. Among around 1,000,000 distinct CDR3 sequences listed, 25% were seen once. The CDR3 contains 17 residues. With 1 base removed from V and 0 bases from J, the gap between germline ends came to 10 bases. Looked up from germline, CDR1 is LNHDA and CDR2 is SQIVND (reference sequence). Another study also made use of these data, one on T cells of mothers and their children. From that report: Samples were provided by three healthy Caucasian mothers and their six children.

The gene calls are TRBV19 and TRBJ2-6; D remains ambiguous. The source material was blood. The source is a girl between 2 and 10 years old in good health. The CDR3 region has the DNA TGTGCCAGTAGTATAGCGCAGGCAGCCTCTGGGGCCAACGTCCTGACTTTC. This gives the protein CASSIAQAASGANVLTF.